The next 5 T cell receptor beta chains were all read from a single sample in a study of blood T cell repertoires in COVID-19. The repertoire was sequenced with immunoSEQ multiplex PCR; TCRdb's copy has only in-frame clones and lacks some. The repertoire consists of some 380,000 clones, with roughly 90% occurring once and the leading ten covering roughly 2%. Input material: PBMCs or T cells enriched from blood (not recorded which). The receptor set was obtained from a woman aged 40 to 50 with acute COVID-19.

The chain uses TRBV20-1 and TRBJ2-7; no firm D call. The CDR3 has 13 amino acids. The V gene's germline CDR1 is DFQATT and CDR2 SNEGSKA (reference sequence). The V gene lost 3 bases and the J gene lost 5 bases, with 14 bases spanning the gap. For the CDR3, the DNA is TGCAGTGCTAGTCATAGCCAGAGAAACGAGCAGTACTTC. It encodes CSASHSQRNEQYF.

This clone has just one count. V gene TRBV6-5 combines with J gene TRBJ2-1; 7 bases agree with TRBD2. The CDR3 is made up of 14 amino acids. Germline CDR1 reads MNHEY; CDR2 reads SVGAGI. V lost 0 bases, J lost 9 bases, and 5 bases stayed unmatched. The CDR3 sequence is CASSYSFGEGEQFF. The CDR3 DNA follows: TGTGCCAGCAGTTACTCGTTCGGGGAGGGTGAGCAGTTCTTC.

The CDR3 nucleotides read TGTGCCAGTAGTTTCATAGCGGGGTCCCTCACAGATACGCAGTATTTT. Amino acids: CASSFIAGSLTDTQYF. This chain uses TRBV19 with TRBJ2-3, with 8 bases aligning to TRBD2. Looked up from germline, CDR1 is LNHDA and CDR2 is SQIVND (reference sequence). CDR3 size: 16 residues. Trimming at V came to 5 bases and at J to 2 bases, leaving 9 bases not matched to a gene.

The rearrangement joins TRBV7-6 to TRBJ2-1, with TRBD2 identical over 13 bases. Germline V gene data show CDR1 as SGHVS and CDR2 as FNYEAQ. J was trimmed by 12 bases and V by 6 bases; bases with no gene match: 11. There are 15 residues in the CDR3. As DNA, the CDR3 is TGTGCCAGCAGACAGCCGGGACTAGCGGGGCTTGGGCAGTTCTTC. This encodes CASRQPGLAGLGQFF.

The chain employs TRBV7-2 and TRBJ2-3; D is unresolved. There are 16 residues in the CDR3. Germline V gives CDR1 SGHTA, CDR2 FQGNSA. V lost 1 base and J 2 bases, leaving 13 bases between the germline ends. In DNA, the CDR3 is TGTGCCAGCAGCTTAGTTCCCGTTTCTCTCACAGATACGCAGTATTTT. It specifies CASSLVPVSLTDTQYF.